The clone carrying this T cell receptor beta chain was seen a handful of times. Its antigen is not identified. The data are from a study of blood T cells in healthy people across ages. Per germline, CDR1 MGHRA and CDR2 YSYEKL. This CDR3 has 19 residues. The V gene lost 6 bases and the J gene lost 0 bases, with 26 bases spanning the gap. A second PCR, run for roughly 7 to 11 cycles, used a sample-barcoded 5' primer plus a J-beta primer mix. TCRdb fed the 5' RACE reads into MiXCR, producing one record per CDR3 protein. The data contain roughly 1.9 million distinct CDR3 sequences, roughly two fifths of them seen just once; the ten biggest clones take up roughly 24%. Researchers collected about 10 milliliters of peripheral blood from every single donor. Total RNA was isolated from each sample in quantities of at least 6 micrograms. Study-level findings and limits: Naive and antigen-experienced cells were not separated, limiting conclusive comparison. Diversity estimates from one million T cells were considered underestimates.

The rearrangement uses TRBV4-1 and TRBJ1-2; tentatively, D is TRBD1 (5 bases). The material sequenced was blood. This receptor was obtained from a human donor in good health. In DNA form, the CDR3 reads TGCGCCAGCAGAGAGGGGTATGTCCCGCCGCGCCGAACTAACTATGGCTACACCTTC. Translating gives CASREGYVPPRRTNYGYTF.